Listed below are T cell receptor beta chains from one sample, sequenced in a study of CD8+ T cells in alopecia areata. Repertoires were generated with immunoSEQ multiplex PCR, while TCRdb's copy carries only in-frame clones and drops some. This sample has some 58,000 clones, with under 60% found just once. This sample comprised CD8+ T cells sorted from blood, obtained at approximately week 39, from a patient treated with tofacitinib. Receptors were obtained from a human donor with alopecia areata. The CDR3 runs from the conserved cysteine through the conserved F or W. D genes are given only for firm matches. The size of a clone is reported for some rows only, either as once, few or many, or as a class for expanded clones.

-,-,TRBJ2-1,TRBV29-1,TGCAGCATCCTCGGAGGGGAAGGAAATGAGCAGTTCTTC,CSILGGEGNEQFF
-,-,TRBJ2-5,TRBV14,TGTGCCAGCAGCCACCTTCGTGGCGTGAGTCGGGAGACCCAGTACTTC,CASSHLRGVSRETQYF
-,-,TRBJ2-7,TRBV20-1,TGCAGTGTGGGTCCCGAGCAGTACTTC,CSVGPEQYF
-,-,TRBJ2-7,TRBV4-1,TGCGCCAGCAGCCAAGTTGGAGGCTACGAGCAGTACTTC,CASSQVGGYEQYF
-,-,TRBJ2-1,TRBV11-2,TGTGCCAGCAGCTTTTATGAGCGGAGCTCGATATACAATGAGCAGTTCTTC,CASSFYERSSIYNEQFF
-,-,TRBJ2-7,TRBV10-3,TGTGCCATCAGTGAGTCAGGTACGGGCAGCTCCTACGAGCAGTACTTC,CAISESGTGSSYEQYF
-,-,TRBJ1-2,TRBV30,TGTGCCTGGAGTACATTTAGGCCAGACTATGGCTACACCTTC,CAWSTFRPDYGYTF
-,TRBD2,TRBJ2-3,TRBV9,TGTGCCAGCAGCCCGAGGGGACTAGCGGGGACAGATACGCAGTATTTT,CASSPRGLAGTDTQYF
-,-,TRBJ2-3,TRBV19,TGTGCCAGTAGTATTTGGTCAGATACGCAGTATTTT,CASSIWSDTQYF
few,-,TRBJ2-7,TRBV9,TGTGCCAGCAGCGTAGACAGGGTCCTCGAGCAGTACTTC,CASSVDRVLEQYF